The 30 T cell receptor beta chains below come from one sample, sequenced in a study of blood T cell repertoires in COVID-19. Profiling relied on immunoSEQ multiplex PCR, and the TCRdb table lists in-frame clones only, not all of them. The table shows about 68,000 clones, with about 91% occurring only once. Sequenced material: peripheral blood. Every receptor here comes from a man between 35 and 55 years old with COVID-19, enrolled during active disease.

The V call is TRBV27, the J call TRBJ1-6; a possible D gene is TRBD1 (6 bases). Trimming left V 5 bases short and J 6 bases short, with 17 bases between. The CDR3 contains 16 residues. Germline V gene lookup returns CDR1 MNHEY and CDR2 SMNVEV (reference sequence). The CDR3 loop is CASSGLSQGSNSPLHF. CDR3 coding DNA: TGTGCCAGCAGTGGTCTTTCTCAGGGGAGTAATTCACCCCTCCACTTT.

J is TRBJ1-1 and V is TRBV13, with 9 bases aligning to TRBD1. CDR1 and CDR2 (germline): PRHDT, FYEKMQ (reference sequence). Trimming removed 5 bases from V and 1 base from J; junction bases left unmatched: 5. The CDR3 spans 15 residues. CDR3 DNA sequence: TGTGCCAGCAGCCCACCGACAGGGGGGAACACTGAAGCTTTCTTT. Translated: CASSPPTGGNTEAFF.

The chain combines TRBV5-5 with TRBJ1-4; possibly TRBD1 for D (6 bases). The germline gives CDR1 SGHKS, CDR2 YYEKEE (reference sequence). Deletions cut 1 base from V and 0 bases from J, with 13 bases between. CDR3 length: 17 residues. The chain's CDR3 is CASSLMQGIATNEKLFF. The CDR3 region has the DNA TGTGCCAGCAGCTTGATGCAGGGGATTGCAACTAATGAAAAACTGTTTTTT.

The V gene is TRBV9, the J gene TRBJ2-3; TRBD2 agrees at 11 bases. This CDR3 spans 16 amino acids. Germline-derived CDR1 and CDR2 are SGDLS and YYNGEE. Trimming removed 3 bases from V and 6 bases from J; junction bases left unmatched: 9. CDR3 nucleotide sequence: TGTGCCAGCAGCGCTCAACTAGCGGGGGTCCCTGATACGCAGTATTTT. This gives the protein CASSAQLAGVPDTQYF.

V and J are TRBV2 and TRBJ1-2; D is uncertain. Germline V lookup: CDR1 SNHLY, CDR2 FYNNEI. V lost 5 bases, J lost 0 bases, and 13 bases lay in between. The CDR3 spans 15 residues. Written as DNA, the CDR3 is TGTGCCAGCAGTCTGGCGCGCGGCCCTAACTATGGCTACACCTTC. Amino acids: CASSLARGPNYGYTF.

The rearrangement uses TRBV28 and TRBJ1-1; 7 nucleotides line up with TRBD1. Germline values: CDR1 MDHEN, CDR2 SYDVKM. V was clipped by 5 bases and J by 0 bases; unmatched bases: 3. The CDR3 sequence is 14 residues long. Here the CDR3 DNA reads TGTGCCAGCAGTCCGACAGGGCTGAACACTGAAGCTTTCTTT. The encoded protein is CASSPTGLNTEAFF.

The gene calls are TRBV11-3 and TRBJ2-5, with 8 bases fitting TRBD1. The length of the CDR3 is 15 residues. V lost 5 bases and J lost 5; bases outside the gene matches: 10. The germline CDR1 and CDR2 sequences are SGHNT and YENEEA. This CDR3 is CASSPSGDRRETQYF. CDR3 DNA sequence: TGTGCCAGCAGCCCGTCAGGGGACAGGAGGGAGACCCAGTACTTC.

This chain connects TRBV29-1 to TRBJ2-2; 8 positions agree with TRBD2. The V gene's germline CDR1 is SQVTM and CDR2 ANQGSEA. The CDR3 runs to 15 residues. V shed 4 bases, J shed 3 bases, and the junction held 7 bases outside the gene matches. The CDR3: CSVARGGTDTGELFF. The CDR3 DNA follows: TGCAGCGTTGCACGGGGGGGGACGGACACCGGGGAGCTGTTTTTT.

The V and J genes are TRBV28 and TRBJ2-1; 8 bases map to TRBD1. The CDR3 consists of 15 residues. Germline assignment: CDR1 MDHEN and CDR2 SYDVKM. The V and J ends lost 5 bases and 2 bases, in that order; junction bases with no gene match: 5. CDR3 bases: TGTGCCAGCAGTCCTCCGGGACAGGCCTACAATGAGCAGTTCTTC. This gives the protein CASSPPGQAYNEQFF.

This sequence joins TRBV28 and TRBJ1-5, with D tentatively TRBD1 (6 bases). The ends were cut back, 4 bases at V and 4 bases at J, with 14 bases in the middle. Germline V gene data show CDR1 as MDHEN and CDR2 as SYDVKM. The CDR3 covers 15 residues. The CDR3 DNA reads as TGTGCCAGCAGTTCGGACGGGACACCTAATCAGCCCCAGCATTTT. It yields the protein CASSSDGTPNQPQHF.

This clone came up once. The chain joins TRBV10-3 to TRBJ1-5; 8 nucleotides match TRBD1. The junction had 5 bases not matched to a gene; V was cut back by 5 bases and J by 5 bases. Looked up from germline, CDR1 is ENHRY and CDR2 is SYGVKD. The CDR3 contains 14 residues. In DNA, the CDR3 is TGTGCCATCAGTAGGGGACAGGAGGATCAGCCCCAGCATTTT. Its protein is CAISRGQEDQPQHF.

The chain carries TRBV7-9 and TRBJ2-1, with 8 bases lining up with TRBD1. V gave up 4 bases and J gave up 4 bases; unmatched junction bases: 12. This CDR3 spans 17 amino acids. The germline CDR1 and CDR2 sequences are SEHNR and FQNEAQ (reference sequence). Here the CDR3 reads CASSSPQGVELYNEQFF. The CDR3 DNA follows: TGTGCCAGCAGCTCCCCACAGGGGGTGGAACTTTACAATGAGCAGTTCTTC.

The chain joins TRBV6-1 to TRBJ2-2; a weak D match, TRBD2 (5 bases). Trimming left V 2 bases short and J 1 base short, with 17 bases between. Germline-derived CDR1 and CDR2 are MNHNS and SASEGT. The CDR3 has 18 amino acids. CDR3: CASSEPGGVVLNTGELFF. The CDR3 DNA is TGTGCCAGCAGTGAACCCGGAGGAGTAGTCCTGAACACCGGGGAGCTGTTTTTT.

This chain uses TRBV30 with TRBJ1-2, with 7 positions matching TRBD1. Germline V gene data show CDR1 as GTSNPN and CDR2 as SVGIG (reference sequence). The CDR3 covers 14 residues. V lost 0 bases, J lost 7 bases, and 8 bases stayed unmatched. The CDR3, as DNA: TGTGCCTGGAGTGTAAGAACAGGGGAGCGTGGCTACACCTTC. Translation gives CAWSVRTGERGYTF.

The chain uses TRBV2 and TRBJ2-1; maybe TRBD1 (6 bases). With 8 bases removed from V and 2 bases from J, the gap between germline ends came to 10 bases. This CDR3 has 13 amino acids. Per the germline V gene, CDR1 is SNHLY and CDR2 is FYNNEI. The CDR3 is CASRDNAYNEQFF. Written as DNA, the CDR3 is TGTGCCAGCCGGGACAATGCCTACAATGAGCAGTTCTTC.

The rearrangement joins TRBV2 to TRBJ1-2; 8 positions agree with TRBD1. Germline CDR1 is SNHLY and CDR2 is FYNNEI. After removal of 10 bases from V and 4 bases from J, the junction contained 11 bases not matched to a gene. CDR3 size: 14 residues. CDR3 DNA sequence: TGTGCCACTACGACAGGGGCAGGATTCTATGGCTACACCTTC. It translates to CATTTGAGFYGYTF.

Only one count was recorded for this clone. The chain is built from TRBV5-4 and TRBJ2-3; a possible D gene is TRBD2 (5 bases). The germline V and J ends were trimmed by 0 bases and 5 bases, with 7 bases remaining between them. The CDR3 sequence is 13 residues long. CDR1 and CDR2 from the germline V gene are SGHNT and YYREEE (reference sequence). The CDR3 here is CASSLAREDTQYF. CDR3 DNA: TGTGCCAGCAGCTTGGCTCGGGAAGATACGCAGTATTTT.

The J gene is TRBJ2-7, the V gene TRBV5-1; TRBD1 agrees at 8 bases. The CDR3 loop spans 15 amino acids. Germline CDR1 SGHRS, CDR2 YFSETQ. V lost 4 bases to trimming and J lost 6 bases; unmatched junction nucleotides: 12. CDR3 protein: CASSPGQGVRFEQYF. CDR3 nucleotides: TGCGCCAGCAGCCCCGGACAGGGTGTCCGGTTCGAGCAGTACTTC.

V gene TRBV30 combines with J gene TRBJ1-6; perhaps TRBD1 as D (5 bases). Germline-derived CDR1 and CDR2 are GTSNPN and SVGIG (reference sequence). V dropped 2 bases and J dropped 4 bases, with 12 bases sitting between them. CDR3 size: 15 residues. The CDR3 coding sequence is TGTGCCTGGAGTAAGTGGGAGGGGTATAATTCACCCCTCCACTTT. Its protein product is CAWSKWEGYNSPLHF.

The gene calls are TRBV5-1 and TRBJ2-7; the match to TRBD1 covers 7 bases. The junction had 13 bases not matched to a gene; V was cut back by 4 bases and J by 3 bases. Germline CDR1 is SGHRS and CDR2 is YFSETQ. The CDR3 has 16 amino acids. CDR3 region: CASSRKRTGFFYEQYF. The CDR3 nucleotides are TGCGCCAGCAGCCGCAAGAGGACAGGCTTTTTCTACGAGCAGTACTTC.

The rearrangement links TRBV7-9 to TRBJ2-7; tentatively, D is TRBD1 (6 bases). Trimming left V 0 bases short and J 3 bases short, with 12 bases between. The CDR3 length is 15 residues. CDR1 and CDR2 (germline): SEHNR, FQNEAQ (reference sequence). CDR3 amino acids: CASSLAGDNLYEQYF. CDR3 nucleotides: TGTGCCAGCAGCTTAGCAGGGGACAACCTCTACGAGCAGTACTTC.

V usage is TRBV4-1 and J usage is TRBJ2-6, with TRBD2 as a possible D gene (7 bases). The germline V gene encodes CDR1 MGHRA and CDR2 YSYEKL. CDR3 length: 20 amino acids. V was cut by 0 bases and J by 0 bases, with 18 bases left in between. The DNA for the CDR3 is TGCGCCAGCAGCCAAGAAGGGATGGCGGGGGCCGTCTCTGGGGCCAACGTCCTGACTTTC. It yields the protein CASSQEGMAGAVSGANVLTF.

The chain combines TRBV7-3 with TRBJ2-1, with 12 positions matching TRBD2. Unmatched junction bases numbered 8, after V lost 5 bases and J lost 6 bases. This CDR3 is built from 16 residues. CDR1 is SGHTA and CDR2 is FQGTGA in the germline V gene. As DNA, the CDR3 is TGTGCCAGCAGCCGCTCCCCTAGCGGGGGGGCCAATGAGCAGTTCTTC. Translation gives CASSRSPSGGANEQFF. Combining the CDR3 with reference TRBV7-3 and TRBJ2-1 gives the whole variable domain GAGVSQTPSNKVTEKGKYVELRCDPISGHTALYWYRQSLGQGPEFLIYFQGTGAADDSGLPNDRFFAVRPEGSVSTLKIQRTERGDSAVYLCASSRSPSGGANEQFFGPGTRLTVL.

This clone is a singleton in its sample. This rearrangement joins TRBV6-5 to TRBJ1-1, with 7 nucleotides matching TRBD1. V lost 4 bases and J lost 3; bases outside the gene matches: 11. CDR1 is MNHEY, CDR2 SVGAGI, per germline. CDR3 length equals 16 residues. The CDR3 is CASSSGGVQGYTEAFF. CDR3 bases: TGTGCCAGCAGTTCGGGGGGGGTACAGGGGTACACTGAAGCTTTCTTT.

This clone has a single count. The CDR3 sequence: CASSSQGVNYGYTF. The CDR3 region has the DNA TGTGCCAGCAGCTCCCAGGGGGTTAACTATGGCTACACCTTC. The chain carries TRBV7-9 and TRBJ1-2; the match to TRBD1 covers 7 bases. V dropped 4 bases and J dropped 1; count of bases not matched to a gene: 3. The CDR3 contains 14 residues. Germline CDR1 SEHNR, CDR2 FQNEAQ (reference sequence). The variable domain in full, completed from reference TRBV7-9 and TRBJ1-2, reads DTGVSQNPRHKITKRGQNVTFRCDPISEHNRLYWYRQTLGQGPEFLTYFQNEAQLEKSRLLSDRFSAERPKGSFSTLEIQRTEQGDSAMYLCASSSQGVNYGYTFGSGTRLTVV.

V and J are TRBV4-2 and TRBJ2-7; 9 bases map to TRBD1. The CDR3 is made up of 15 amino acids. Trimming removed 1 base from V and 4 bases from J; junction bases left unmatched: 5. The germline CDR1 and CDR2 sequences are LGHNA and YNFKEQ. The CDR3 here is CASSQGRTGEYEQYF. The CDR3, as DNA: TGTGCCAGCAGCCAAGGTCGGACAGGGGAGTACGAGCAGTACTTC.

The chain carries TRBV7-9 and TRBJ2-5, with 12 bases that match TRBD2. The V gene end was trimmed by 3 bases and the J gene end by 3 bases; junction bases not matched to a gene: 8. The CDR3 extends over 17 amino acids. CDR1 and CDR2 from the germline V gene are SEHNR and FQNEAQ (reference sequence). The CDR3: CASSLPSSGGAKETQYF. CDR3 bases: TGTGCCAGCAGCTTGCCTTCTAGCGGGGGGGCTAAAGAGACCCAGTACTTC. Full variable domain (rest looked up from reference TRBV7-9 and TRBJ2-5): DTGVSQNPRHKITKRGQNVTFRCDPISEHNRLYWYRQTLGQGPEFLTYFQNEAQLEKSRLLSDRFSAERPKGSFSTLEIQRTEQGDSAMYLCASSLPSSGGAKETQYFGPGTRLLVL.

This chain connects TRBV11-1 to TRBJ2-5; 8 nucleotides match TRBD1. Germline V lookup: CDR1 SGHAT, CDR2 FQDESV (reference sequence). V was pared by 7 bases and J by 2 bases, with 6 bases of the junction left unmatched. This CDR3 is 14 amino acids long. The CDR3 nucleotides are TGTGCCAGCAACCCCCGGACAGGGCAAGAGACCCAGTACTTC. It is translated as CASNPRTGQETQYF.

In its sample, this clone was seen once. The CDR3 region is CASSLSSGNEQYF. The CDR3 DNA reads as TGTGCCAGCAGCTTATCTTCAGGGAACGAGCAGTACTTC. This chain joins TRBV7-9 and TRBJ2-7; maybe TRBD1 (5 bases). Germline V gene lookup returns CDR1 SEHNR and CDR2 FQNEAQ (reference sequence). The V and J ends lost 2 bases and 5 bases respectively, with 10 bases between them. CDR3 length: 13 amino acids.

CDR3 nucleotides: TGTGCCAGCAGAGTCGACAGCCGCGTTTTCGTCGACACCTTC. Translating it yields CASRVDSRVFVDTF. This chain links TRBV6-5 with TRBJ1-2; tentative D call: TRBD1 (5 bases). This CDR3 has 14 residues. V was trimmed by 6 bases and J by 12 bases, leaving 23 bases between them. Germline CDR1 and CDR2: MNHEY and SVGAGI.